This T cell receptor (beta chain) emerged from a study of control samples from healthy donors and cancer patients. This clone was counted once. The ends were cut back, 2 bases at V and 5 bases at J, with 7 bases in the middle. This CDR3 has 13 residues. Per germline, CDR1 MNHEY and CDR2 SVGAGI. Clones were read by immunoSEQ multiplex PCR, and TCRdb kept only the in-frame ones, dropping some. Of 100,000 to 150,000 clones listed, 87% are singletons. Source material: blood. The TCR originated in a man younger than 35 in good health. The chain is built from TRBV6-5 and TRBJ1-5; D gene ambiguous. The CDR3 reads CASSYSGDQPQHF. CDR3 DNA: TGTGCCAGCAGTTACAGTGGAGATCAGCCCCAGCATTTT.